This entry lists 25 T cell receptor beta chains sequenced from one sample in a study of OX40 agonist ivuxolimab in advanced cancers. The library was prepared using the immunoSEQ multiplex PCR assay. TCRdb re-hosts the immuneACCESS table, in-frame sequences only. Its copies lack some clones; in the studies checked, an unresolved V gene accounts for under half of them, and the cause for the rest is not known. Here the sample has roughly 80,000 clones; roughly 90% occur a single time. Clones ranked in the top ten supply 0.69% of the sample. Sequences were derived from CD4+ or CD8+ T cells sorted from blood, sampled in a trial of the OX40 agonist ivuxolimab. The receptors were sampled from an adult with an advanced solid tumor such as melanoma, head and neck, liver or kidney cancer.

The V call is TRBV6-5, the J call TRBJ1-1; D uncertain. Germline values: CDR1 MNHEY, CDR2 SVGAGI. The CDR3 covers 13 residues. V was pared by 2 bases and J by 0 bases, with 4 bases between. The CDR3 loop is CASSYRVNTEAFF. Written as DNA, the CDR3 is TGTGCCAGCAGTTACCGGGTGAACACTGAAGCTTTCTTT.

V and J are TRBV19 and TRBJ2-2; D is unresolved. Trimming cost V 1 base and J 0 bases, with 6 bases left between them. The CDR3 totals 15 residues. Germline-derived CDR1 and CDR2 are LNHDA and SQIVND (reference sequence). This CDR3 reads CASSIGLANTGELFF. The CDR3 DNA reads as TGTGCCAGTAGTATAGGACTGGCGAACACCGGGGAGCTGTTTTTT.

V and J are TRBV5-6 and TRBJ2-5; D remains unclear. The CDR3 loop spans 11 amino acids. Germline V gene lookup returns CDR1 SGHDT and CDR2 YYEEEE. Trimming took 3 bases from V and 4 from J, leaving 4 bases between them. The CDR3 DNA sequence: TGTGCCAGCAGCTATCGAGAGACCCAGTACTTC. Translated: CASSYRETQYF.

The V call is TRBV4-3, the J call TRBJ1-3, with D maybe TRBD1 (5 bases). Trimming stripped 0 bases from V and 0 bases from J, with 9 bases between. Per germline, CDR1 LGHNA and CDR2 YSLEER. The CDR3 spans 16 residues. The CDR3 coding sequence is TGCGCCAGCAGCCAAGATCGGGGCTCCTCTGGAAACACCATATATTTT. It encodes CASSQDRGSSGNTIYF.

V is TRBV2 and J is TRBJ1-6; D possibly corresponds to TRBD1 (6 bases). This CDR3 contains 14 residues. Deletions cut 6 bases from V and 3 bases from J, with 9 bases between. Germline V gene data show CDR1 as SNHLY and CDR2 as FYNNEI. In nucleotides, the CDR3 is TGTGCCAGCAGAAGACAGGACTATAATTCACCCCTCCACTTT. It specifies CASRRQDYNSPLHF.

The chain carries TRBV5-1 and TRBJ2-7, with D possibly being TRBD1 or TRBD2 (5 bases each). There are 15 residues in the CDR3. Germline V CDR1 and CDR2: SGHRS, YFSETQ. Trimming took 5 bases from V and 0 from J, leaving 15 bases between them. This CDR3 is CASRFNSGSSYEQYF. CDR3 in DNA: TGCGCCAGCAGATTCAATTCAGGGAGCTCCTACGAGCAGTACTTC. Drawing the rest from reference TRBV5-1 and TRBJ2-7, the complete variable domain is KAGVTQTPRYLIKTRGQQVTLSCSPISGHRSVSWYQQTPGQGLQFLFEYFSETQRNKGNFPGRFSGRQFSNSRSEMNVSTLELGDSALYLCASRFNSGSSYEQYFGPGTRLTVT.

This clone was detected only once. This chain joins TRBV7-3 and TRBJ2-3; the match to TRBD2 covers 11 bases. V shed 4 bases and J 3 bases; nucleotides not matched to a gene: 18. The CDR3 length is 20 residues. From germline, CDR1 is SGHTA and CDR2 FQGTGA. The CDR3 DNA reads TGTGCCAGCAGCTCACTTAGTCTAGCGGGAGGCGGAGGAGGGACAGATACGCAGTATTTT. Translation gives CASSSLSLAGGGGGTDTQYF.

In DNA, the CDR3 is TGTGCCAGCAGCTTAGAGGGTAGCGGGGTCTACAATGAGCAGTTCTTC. Its protein product is CASSLEGSGVYNEQFF. The genes are TRBV11-3 and TRBJ2-1; the match to TRBD2 covers 8 bases. CDR1 is SGHNT and CDR2 is YENEEA in the germline V gene. The CDR3 contains 16 residues. V lost 0 bases to trimming and J lost 3 bases; unmatched junction nucleotides: 4.

With respect to this clone: The final CDR3 position lacks the conserved phenylalanine or tryptophan, pointing to a likely read error. The limits of the CDR3 on the DNA are not certain, so only TCRdb's listed CDR3 is given. The rearrangement uses TRBV2 and TRBJ1-4; the table names TRBD1, a call not compared with the DNA. The CDR3 adds up to 11 amino acids, both ends counted. Germline V CDR1 and CDR2: SNHLY, FYNNEI. The CDR3 is CASSEAGDILL.

The V call is TRBV28, the J call TRBJ1-2; possibly TRBD1 for D (6 bases). The CDR3 loop spans 15 amino acids. The germline CDR1 and CDR2 sequences are MDHEN and SYDVKM. Trimming pared 1 base from V and 5 bases from J, leaving 14 bases between. CDR3 in DNA: TGTGCCAGCAGTTTATCGGGGGGCGAGGAATATGGCTACACCTTC. Translated: CASSLSGGEEYGYTF.

The chain couples TRBV6-5 to TRBJ1-6, with 7 bases fitting TRBD1. The CDR3 is 14 amino acids. Trimming cost V 6 bases and J 8 bases; bases outside gene matches: 7. Germline CDR1 is MNHEY and CDR2 is SVGAGI. The CDR3 DNA follows: TGTGCCAGCAGATCCAGGGGGTTGCATTCACCCCTCCACTTT. Amino acids: CASRSRGLHSPLHF.

The V gene is TRBV15, the J gene TRBJ2-1; D remains ambiguous. The CDR3 is 14 residues long. Germline CDR1 reads LNHNV; CDR2 reads YYDKDF (reference sequence). V lost 1 base and J lost 9, with 13 bases in between. The CDR3 region has the DNA TGTGCCACCAGCAGAGGTGACACCCACGTTGAGCAGTTCTTC. This encodes CATSRGDTHVEQFF.

The chain couples TRBV18 to TRBJ1-3; D remains ambiguous. The CDR3 runs to 16 residues. V was pared by 4 bases and J by 0 bases, with 13 bases between. Per the germline V gene, CDR1 is KGHSH and CDR2 is LQKENI. The CDR3 is CASSLSILSSGNTIYF. In DNA, the CDR3 is TGTGCCAGCTCACTTTCCATCCTAAGCTCTGGAAACACCATATATTTT.

CDR3: CASSPRAKGFGGTGELFF. The CDR3 nucleotides read TGTGCCAGCAGCCCGCGTGCTAAGGGGTTTGGGGGCACCGGGGAGCTGTTTTTT. The V call is TRBV7-6, the J call TRBJ2-2; D could derive from TRBD1 or TRBD2 (5 bases each). The CDR3 is made up of 18 amino acids. Germline assignment: CDR1 SGHVS and CDR2 FNYEAQ. V lost 5 bases to trimming and J lost 4 bases, with 23 bases between them.

This rearrangement joins TRBV7-2 to TRBJ2-6, with D unresolved. V was pared by 7 bases and J by 1 base, with 11 bases between. The V gene's germline CDR1 is SGHTA and CDR2 FQGNSA. This CDR3 region has 15 residues. The CDR3 nucleotides are TGTGCCAGCACTAACGGAGATTCTGGGGCCAACGTCCTGACTTTC. Protein product: CASTNGDSGANVLTF.

The V gene is TRBV6-6, the J gene TRBJ2-7, with 8 bases that match TRBD1. The germline V gene encodes CDR1 MNHNY and CDR2 SVGAGI (reference sequence). The CDR3 is made up of 12 amino acids. Trimming cost V 6 bases and J 7 bases; bases outside gene matches: 5. The CDR3: CASRTTGEEQYF. Here the CDR3 DNA reads TGTGCCAGCAGAACGACAGGGGAAGAGCAGTACTTC.

The rearrangement uses TRBV29-1 and TRBJ2-1, with 11 bases that match TRBD2. The length of the CDR3 is 16 residues. Germline V gene data show CDR1 as SQVTM and CDR2 as ANQGSEA. V lost 7 bases to trimming and J lost 5 bases; unmatched junction nucleotides: 13. The CDR3 here is CSATNRGTSGNNEQFF. The CDR3 DNA reads as TGCAGCGCCACTAACCGTGGGACTAGCGGAAACAATGAGCAGTTCTTC.

The gene calls are TRBV28 and TRBJ1-5; D gene ambiguous. This CDR3 contains 13 residues. Trimming left V 0 bases short and J 7 bases short, with 7 bases between. Per germline, CDR1 MDHEN and CDR2 SYDVKM. Here the CDR3 DNA reads TGTGCCAGCAGTTTATGGGGGAACCAGCCCCAGCATTTT. Encoded protein: CASSLWGNQPQHF.

This chain joins TRBV7-2 and TRBJ2-2; D is uncertain. The germline V gene has CDR1 SGHTA and CDR2 FQGNSA. The CDR3 has 17 residues. Trimming cost V 4 bases and J 1 base, with 16 bases left between them. The CDR3 protein is CASSSWAATLNTGELFF. The CDR3, as DNA: TGTGCCAGCAGCTCCTGGGCGGCTACCCTGAACACCGGGGAGCTGTTTTTT. Full variable domain (remainder filled in from reference TRBV7-2 and TRBJ2-2): GAGVSQSPSNKVTEKGKDVELRCDPISGHTALYWYRQSLGQGLEFLIYFQGNSAPDKSGLPSDRFSAERTGGSVSTLTIQRTQQEDSAVYLCASSSWAATLNTGELFFGEGSRLTVL.

CDR3 coding DNA: TGTGCCAGCAGCCCAGGACAGGGGTACGAGCAGTACTTC. This encodes CASSPGQGYEQYF. The chain links TRBV7-6 to TRBJ2-7; 9 bases map to TRBD1. Trimming removed 5 bases from V and 4 bases from J; junction bases left unmatched: 3. The CDR3 extends over 13 amino acids. Germline CDR1 is SGHVS and CDR2 is FNYEAQ.

V is TRBV19 and J is TRBJ2-5; 11 positions agree with TRBD1. CDR3 length: 15 residues. CDR1 and CDR2 from the germline V gene are LNHDA and SQIVND (reference sequence). V lost 4 bases and J lost 4; bases outside the gene matches: 5. The CDR3 DNA sequence: TGTGCCAGTAGTACCGGACAGGGGGCGGCAGAGACCCAGTACTTC. Protein sequence: CASSTGQGAAETQYF.

This CDR3 is CASRIGGPVEKLFF. DNA of the CDR3: TGTGCCAGCCGGATAGGGGGCCCGGTTGAAAAACTGTTTTTT. The chain has TRBV19 and TRBJ1-4; 7 nucleotides match TRBD1. The trim removed 9 bases at V and 7 bases at J, leaving 11 bases unmatched. Germline V gene sequence: CDR1 LNHDA, CDR2 SQIVND (reference sequence). The CDR3 spans 14 residues.

The chain joins TRBV7-9 to TRBJ1-3; tentatively, D is TRBD1 (6 bases). Per germline, CDR1 SEHNR and CDR2 FQNEAQ (reference sequence). The CDR3 spans 15 residues. Trimming cost V 3 bases and J 6 bases, with 15 bases left between them. The CDR3: CASSFPGGGLNTIYF. CDR3 DNA: TGTGCCAGCAGCTTCCCCGGAGGGGGTCTAAACACCATATATTTT. The full variable domain, completed using reference TRBV7-9 and TRBJ1-3, is DTGVSQNPRHKITKRGQNVTFRCDPISEHNRLYWYRQTLGQGPEFLTYFQNEAQLEKSRLLSDRFSAERPKGSFSTLEIQRTEQGDSAMYLCASSFPGGGLNTIYFGEGSWLTVV.

The chain couples TRBV19 to TRBJ1-3; D not resolved. V was trimmed by 6 bases and J by 0 bases, leaving 6 bases between them. This CDR3 is built from 13 residues. Germline CDR1 is LNHDA and CDR2 is SQIVND (reference sequence). The CDR3 spells CASRRASGNTIYF. CDR3 nucleotide sequence: TGTGCCAGTAGAAGGGCCTCTGGAAACACCATATATTTT.

The J gene is TRBJ2-6, the V gene TRBV5-1, with D unresolved. Germline-derived CDR1 and CDR2 are SGHRS and YFSETQ. The CDR3 is 15 amino acids. V lost 1 base and J lost 4, with 9 bases in between. The CDR3 nucleotides read TGCGCCAGCAGCTTGTGGTCGGCGGGGGCCAACGTCCTGACTTTC. Its protein product is CASSLWSAGANVLTF.